This T cell receptor (beta chain) was identified during a study of shared clonotypes between healthy human individuals. Broader study findings: The generation probabilities recorded for non-shared clonotypes fell below those of clonotypes shared by all four donors.

Terminally differentiated effector memory CD45RA+ cells were excluded from the naive CD8 cells, which were CD45RO-negative and positively selected for CCR7. Donors were healthy HIV-negative adults without recent acute infections or vaccinations. Only Caucasian adults living in Nashville, Tennessee made up the donor group. V was cut by 4 bases and J by 2 bases, with 11 bases left in between. In germline, CDR1 is SGDLS, CDR2 YYNGEE. CDR3 length: 14 amino acids. Profiled with immunoSEQ multiplex PCR; TCRdb holds only in-frame clones, not every one. This table has about 550,000 clones, over 95% appearing once. As concerns this clone: Its antigen is unknown.

The J gene is TRBJ2-3, the V gene TRBV9, with D possibly TRBD1 on 6 matching bases. This TCR was sampled from a woman aged 25 to 45 in good health. The sample taken for sequencing was naive CD8+ T cells sorted from blood. CDR3 nucleotide sequence: TGTGCCAGCAGCACGGGACACATCACAGATACGCAGTATTTT. The encoded protein is CASSTGHITDTQYF.